The 27 T cell receptor beta chains reported below all come from one sample, sequenced in a study of cytomegalovirus exposure and HLA in healthy donors. With 60 Vbeta and 13 Jbeta primers, the PCR was carried out. Generated by immunoSEQ multiplex PCR, the TCRdb table keeps only in-frame clones and is missing some. The sample contains about 140,000 clones, roughly 80% of which appear only once. Sequenced: PBMCs. All receptors derive from a woman between 45 and 60 years old in good health and CMV-seropositive.

The V and J genes are TRBV28 and TRBJ1-2; D is unclear. V was pared by 4 bases and J by 3 bases, with 18 bases between. The CDR3 is made up of 16 amino acids. Germline-derived CDR1 and CDR2 are MDHEN and SYDVKM. In nucleotides, the CDR3 is TGTGCCAGCAGTTCTACTCCATTTGCCCTGGACTATGGCTACACCTTC. Residues: CASSSTPFALDYGYTF.

The V and J genes are TRBV11-2 and TRBJ2-3; D not resolved. CDR3 size: 15 residues. Between the trimmed V and J ends, which lost 0 bases and 1 base, there was a span of 8 bases. Germline-derived CDR1 and CDR2 are SGHAT and FQNNGV. The CDR3: CASSLDQTGTDTQYF. CDR3 in DNA: TGTGCCAGCAGCTTAGATCAAACGGGCACAGATACGCAGTATTTT.

This clone was seen more than once but under ten times. This chain joins TRBV7-8 and TRBJ1-1, with 8 bases aligning to TRBD1. The CDR3 is 13 residues long. V lost 5 bases, J lost 4 bases, and 3 bases stayed unmatched. Looked up from germline, CDR1 is SGHVS and CDR2 is FQNEAQ. CDR3 sequence reads: CASSRQGTTEAFF. CDR3 coding DNA: TGTGCCAGCAGCCGACAGGGGACCACTGAAGCTTTCTTT.

J is TRBJ1-4 and V is TRBV5-1; D ambiguous. This CDR3 region has 14 residues. Germline CDR1 and CDR2: SGHRS and YFSETQ. Trimming removed 0 bases at V and 3 bases at J, with 6 bases between. CDR3 nucleotides: TGCGCCAGCAGCTTGGGAGGCGCTAATGAAAAACTGTTTTTT. It specifies CASSLGGANEKLFF.

A few counts support this clone. Here the CDR3 reads CASSSPLAGGYNEQFF. CDR3 nucleotide sequence: TGTGCCAGCAGCTCCCCTCTAGCGGGGGGCTACAATGAGCAGTTCTTC. This sequence joins TRBV11-3 and TRBJ2-1, with 11 bases aligning to TRBD2. Per germline, CDR1 SGHNT and CDR2 YENEEA. The CDR3 consists of 16 residues. Unmatched junction bases numbered 5, after V lost 4 bases and J lost 3 bases.

The rearrangement uses TRBV5-1 and TRBJ1-1; no definite D call. CDR3 length: 13 residues. V was clipped by 1 base and J by 1 base, with 5 bases between them. The germline V gene encodes CDR1 SGHRS and CDR2 YFSETQ. CDR3 sequence: CASSLNRNTEAFF. As DNA, the CDR3 is TGCGCCAGCAGCTTGAATCGGAACACTGAAGCTTTCTTT. Drawing the rest from reference TRBV5-1 and TRBJ1-1, the complete variable domain is KAGVTQTPRYLIKTRGQQVTLSCSPISGHRSVSWYQQTPGQGLQFLFEYFSETQRNKGNFPGRFSGRQFSNSRSEMNVSTLELGDSALYLCASSLNRNTEAFFGQGTRLTVV.

CDR3 nucleotides: TGTGCCAGCAGCTTAGAGGGACAGGGGGCTTCTGGCTACACCTTC. It codes for CASSLEGQGASGYTF. This rearrangement joins TRBV7-8 to TRBJ1-2, with 12 nucleotides matching TRBD1. J was trimmed by 7 bases and V by 1 base; bases with no gene match: 4. The germline V gene encodes CDR1 SGHVS and CDR2 FQNEAQ. The CDR3 runs to 15 residues.

This sequence joins TRBV28 and TRBJ2-7, with TRBD1 matching 9 bases. CDR3 length: 14 amino acids. Germline V gene lookup returns CDR1 MDHEN and CDR2 SYDVKM. The trim removed 6 bases at V and 5 bases at J, leaving 8 bases unmatched. As DNA, the CDR3 is TGTGCCAGCAGGCCGGGACAGGGATATAACGAGCAGTACTTC. Protein product: CASRPGQGYNEQYF.

This clone was seen more than once but under ten times. CDR3 bases: TGTGCCAGCAGCTCCCCTAGCGGGGGACCACACAATGAGCAGTTCTTC. This gives the protein CASSSPSGGPHNEQFF. The chain has TRBV7-9 and TRBJ2-1; 10 nucleotides align to TRBD2. The CDR3 contains 16 residues. In germline, CDR1 is SEHNR, CDR2 FQNEAQ (reference sequence). The trim removed 4 bases at V and 5 bases at J, leaving 8 bases unmatched.

The chain recombines TRBV2 with TRBJ2-1; TRBD2 agrees at 8 bases. The CDR3 loop spans 18 amino acids. Trimming cost V 5 bases and J 7 bases; bases outside gene matches: 19. CDR1 SNHLY and CDR2 FYNNEI come from the germline V gene. The CDR3 loop reads CASSPGRLRGAGRNEQFF. The CDR3 coding sequence is TGTGCCAGCAGTCCGGGACGGTTGCGGGGGGCAGGCAGGAATGAGCAGTTCTTC.

The rearrangement uses TRBV4-1 and TRBJ2-7; D remains unclear. In germline, CDR1 is MGHRA, CDR2 YSYEKL. The CDR3 contains 12 residues. The V and J ends lost 0 bases and 3 bases respectively, with 3 bases between them. In nucleotides, the CDR3 is TGCGCCAGCAGCCAAGACGGCTACGAGCAGTACTTC. As protein: CASSQDGYEQYF.

The gene calls are TRBV7-3 and TRBJ2-1, with TRBD2 matching 8 bases. The V gene end was trimmed by 3 bases and the J gene end by 7 bases; junction bases not matched to a gene: 8. CDR3 length: 15 residues. From germline, CDR1 is SGHTA and CDR2 FQGTGA. This CDR3 is CASSLDRGGSNEQFF. Written as DNA, the CDR3 is TGTGCCAGCAGCTTGGACCGGGGGGGCTCGAATGAGCAGTTCTTC.

The DNA of the CDR3 is TGTGCCAGCTCACCACAGGGTGGGGGCGCGAACACTGAAGCTTTCTTT. Its translation is CASSPQGGGANTEAFF. V is TRBV18 and J is TRBJ1-1, with D perhaps TRBD1 (6 bases). This CDR3 contains 16 residues. V was cut by 1 base and J by 1 base, with 13 bases left in between. Looked up from germline, CDR1 is KGHSH and CDR2 is LQKENI.

The chain has TRBV15 and TRBJ2-7, with D perhaps TRBD2 (5 bases). Germline CDR1 reads LNHNV; CDR2 reads YYDKDF (reference sequence). Deletions cut 1 base from V and 2 bases from J, with 12 bases between. This CDR3 spans 15 amino acids. The CDR3 spells CATSRGGQPAYEQYF. CDR3 DNA sequence: TGTGCCACCAGCAGAGGAGGGCAGCCAGCCTACGAGCAGTACTTC.

The sample holds a few counts of this clone. The chain recombines TRBV30 with TRBJ1-2, with 10 bases lining up with TRBD1. The CDR3 spans 13 residues. In germline, CDR1 is GTSNPN, CDR2 SVGIG (reference sequence). V gave up 1 base and J gave up 6 bases; unmatched junction bases: 2. The CDR3 here is CAWSAGTGDGYTF. The CDR3, as DNA: TGTGCCTGGAGTGCGGGGACAGGGGATGGCTACACCTTC.

This chain uses TRBV5-1 with TRBJ1-5, with 10 bases that match TRBD1. In germline, CDR1 is SGHRS, CDR2 YFSETQ. V lost 4 bases, J lost 2 bases, and 3 bases stayed unmatched. The length of the CDR3 is 15 residues. The CDR3 is CASSPGQGGNQPQHF. The DNA of the CDR3 is TGCGCCAGCAGCCCTGGACAGGGGGGCAATCAGCCCCAGCATTTT.

The chain combines TRBV7-3 with TRBJ1-2; tentative D call: TRBD1 (6 bases). V was pared by 3 bases and J by 6 bases, with 20 bases between. The CDR3 totals 16 residues. The germline gives CDR1 SGHTA, CDR2 FQGTGA. The CDR3 region is CASSFSGAPPPDGYTF. CDR3 nucleotides: TGTGCCAGCAGCTTCTCAGGGGCTCCCCCACCGGATGGCTACACCTTC.

The chain recombines TRBV19 with TRBJ1-1; 9 bases map to TRBD1. The CDR3 spans 14 residues. Germline CDR1 reads LNHDA; CDR2 reads SQIVND (reference sequence). With 5 bases clipped from V and 2 bases from J, the junction kept 3 bases outside the gene matches. This CDR3 reads CASSRQGGNTEAFF. The CDR3 coding sequence is TGTGCCAGTAGTCGACAGGGGGGAAACACTGAAGCTTTCTTT. The entire variable domain, with the rest obtained from reference TRBV19 and TRBJ1-1, is as follows: DGGITQSPKYLFRKEGQNVTLSCEQNLNHDAMYWYRQDPGQGLRLIYYSQIVNDFQKGDIAEGYSVSREKKESFPLTVTSAQKNPTAFYLCASSRQGGNTEAFFGQGTRLTVV.

The V call is TRBV28, the J call TRBJ2-5; D is undetermined. V was shortened by 3 bases and J by 1 base, with 6 bases between the two germline ends. The length of the CDR3 is 13 residues. Germline assignment: CDR1 MDHEN and CDR2 SYDVKM. CDR3 sequence: CASSFLLQETQYF. DNA for the CDR3: TGTGCCAGCAGTTTTCTTCTCCAAGAGACCCAGTACTTC.

The chain joins TRBV7-6 to TRBJ1-2, with 9 bases aligning to TRBD1. Germline values: CDR1 SGHVS, CDR2 FNYEAQ. This CDR3 contains 17 residues. Trimming took 4 bases from V and 4 from J; bases not matched to a gene: 13. This CDR3 reads CASSSPGTGRNRYGYTF. CDR3 in DNA: TGTGCCAGCAGCTCCCCCGGGACAGGGAGGAATCGCTATGGCTACACCTTC.

This clone occurred once. The rearrangement links TRBV7-3 to TRBJ1-6; D may be TRBD1 (5 bases). The CDR3 has 17 residues. V lost 1 base and J lost 9, with 19 bases in between. Germline lookup yields CDR1 SGHTA and CDR2 FQGTGA. CDR3 bases: TGTGCCAGCAGCTTAATCGGAGGGGCCGGTGGGGGTTCACCCCTCCACTTT. As protein: CASSLIGGAGGGSPLHF.

The rearrangement joins TRBV25-1 to TRBJ1-6; D remains unclear. CDR3 length equals 14 residues. In germline, CDR1 is MGHDK, CDR2 SYGVNS. V lost 3 bases and J 9 bases, leaving 12 bases between the germline ends. The DNA of the CDR3 is TGTGCCAGCAGTGACCGAATCGGGTTTTCACCCCTCCACTTT. Amino acid sequence: CASSDRIGFSPLHF. The full variable domain, with the rest looked up from reference TRBV25-1 and TRBJ1-6, is EADIYQTPRYLVIGTGKKITLECSQTMGHDKMYWYQQDPGMELHLIHYSYGVNSTEKGDLSSESTVSRIRTEHFPLTLESARPSHTSQYLCASSDRIGFSPLHFGNGTRLTVT.

This chain uses TRBV5-1 with TRBJ2-7, with TRBD1 identical over 7 bases. Germline V gene sequence: CDR1 SGHRS, CDR2 YFSETQ. V lost 5 bases and J lost 5; bases outside the gene matches: 7. The CDR3 consists of 13 residues. Here the CDR3 DNA reads TGCGCCAGCAGAAAGGGACAGTCAGACGAGCAGTACTTC. Its translation: CASRKGQSDEQYF.

The chain couples TRBV6-6 to TRBJ1-6; D perhaps matches TRBD1 (6 bases). In germline, CDR1 is MNHNY, CDR2 SVGAGI (reference sequence). The CDR3 runs to 16 residues. V was cut by 0 bases and J by 8 bases, with 14 bases left in between. In nucleotides, the CDR3 is TGTGCCAGCAGTTACTCAGGGGGGGTAATGGATTCACCCCTCCACTTT. It specifies CASSYSGGVMDSPLHF.

The chain is built from TRBV4-1 and TRBJ1-4, with TRBD1 matching over 11 bases. Germline V CDR1 and CDR2: MGHRA, YSYEKL. The CDR3 has 15 amino acids. V trimming: 4 bases; J trimming: 7 bases; junction bases outside the gene matches: 5. CDR3 region: CASSRPGQGVEKLFF. The CDR3 DNA reads as TGCGCCAGCAGCCGGCCGGGACAGGGGGTTGAAAAACTGTTTTTT.

This rearrangement joins TRBV27 to TRBJ1-2, with unresolved D. The germline CDR1 and CDR2 sequences are MNHEY and SMNVEV (reference sequence). The CDR3 loop spans 13 amino acids. Between the trimmed V and J ends, which lost 3 bases and 4 bases, there was a span of 9 bases. The CDR3 nucleotides are TGTGCCAGCAGTTTTGGGCATGGCTATGGCTACACCTTC. Protein product: CASSFGHGYGYTF.

This clone occurred once. The chain recombines TRBV6-1 with TRBJ1-4, with D maybe TRBD1 (5 bases). The CDR3 extends over 13 amino acids. Trimming left V 7 bases short and J 3 bases short, with 9 bases between. Germline assignment: CDR1 MNHNS and CDR2 SASEGT. In DNA, the CDR3 is TGTGCCAGCAAGTTGGGGCCTAATGAAAAACTGTTTTTT. This gives the protein CASKLGPNEKLFF.